This TCR beta chain is drawn from a study of identifying expanded T cells in peripheral blood. Study-wide points: Technical replicates showed roughly 1.2 changed clones; two weeks roughly 16; four weeks 19. Clone count variance between approximately two-week samples rose with total template count.

The length of the CDR3 is 15 residues. Collection occurred without any documented infections or immune events in donors. About this clone itself: The target antigen is unknown.

Generated by immunoSEQ multiplex PCR, the TCRdb table keeps only in-frame clones and is missing some. Among tens of thousands of clones, 84% were seen once, and the ten largest hold about 20%. Material for sequencing was blood. The chain links TRBV21-1 to TRBJ2-5; no DNA check was done on the table's D call, TRBD2. TRBV21-1 is shown as a pseudogene. This receptor was obtained from a person aged 18 to 75 in good health. For the CDR3, the DNA is TGTGCCAGCAGCCGTCTAGCGTGGCACCAAGAGACCCAGTACTTC. Its translation is CASSRLAWHQETQYF.